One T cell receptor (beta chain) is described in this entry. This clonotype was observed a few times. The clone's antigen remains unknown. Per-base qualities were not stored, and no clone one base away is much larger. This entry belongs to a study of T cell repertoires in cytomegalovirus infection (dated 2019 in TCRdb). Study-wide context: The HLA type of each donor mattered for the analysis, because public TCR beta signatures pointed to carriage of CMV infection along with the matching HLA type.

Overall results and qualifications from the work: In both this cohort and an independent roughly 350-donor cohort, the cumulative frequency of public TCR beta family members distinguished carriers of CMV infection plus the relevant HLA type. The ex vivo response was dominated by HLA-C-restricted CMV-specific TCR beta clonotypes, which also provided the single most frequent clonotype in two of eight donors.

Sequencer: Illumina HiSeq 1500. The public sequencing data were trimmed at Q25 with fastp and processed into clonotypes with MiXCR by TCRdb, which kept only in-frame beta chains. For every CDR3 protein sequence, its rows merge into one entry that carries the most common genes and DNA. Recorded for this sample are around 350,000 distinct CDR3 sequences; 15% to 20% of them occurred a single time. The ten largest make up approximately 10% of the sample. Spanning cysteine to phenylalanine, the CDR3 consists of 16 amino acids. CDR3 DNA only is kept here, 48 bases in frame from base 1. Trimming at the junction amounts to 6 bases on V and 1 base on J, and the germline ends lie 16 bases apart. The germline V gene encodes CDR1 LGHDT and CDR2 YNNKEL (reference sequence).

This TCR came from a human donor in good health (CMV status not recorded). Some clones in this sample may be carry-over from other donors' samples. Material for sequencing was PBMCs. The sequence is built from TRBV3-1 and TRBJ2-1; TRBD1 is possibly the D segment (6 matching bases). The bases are TGTGCCAGCAGTATTACCGGGACACCTTCCTACAATGAGCAGTTCTTC. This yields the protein CASSITGTPSYNEQFF.